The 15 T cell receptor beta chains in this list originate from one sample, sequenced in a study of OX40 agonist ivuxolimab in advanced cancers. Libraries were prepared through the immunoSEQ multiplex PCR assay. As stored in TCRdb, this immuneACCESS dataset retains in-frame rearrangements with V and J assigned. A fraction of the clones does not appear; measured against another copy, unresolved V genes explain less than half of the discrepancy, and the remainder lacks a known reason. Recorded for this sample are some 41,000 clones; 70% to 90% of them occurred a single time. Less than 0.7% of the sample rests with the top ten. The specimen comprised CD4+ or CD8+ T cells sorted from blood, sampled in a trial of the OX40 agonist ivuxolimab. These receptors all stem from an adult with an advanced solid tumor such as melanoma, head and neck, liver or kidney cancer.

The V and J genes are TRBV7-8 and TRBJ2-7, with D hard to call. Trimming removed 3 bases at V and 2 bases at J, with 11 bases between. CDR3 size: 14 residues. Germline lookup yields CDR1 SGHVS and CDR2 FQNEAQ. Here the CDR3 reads CASSLGGPTYEQYF. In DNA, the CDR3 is TGTGCCAGCAGCTTGGGCGGCCCCACCTACGAGCAGTACTTC.

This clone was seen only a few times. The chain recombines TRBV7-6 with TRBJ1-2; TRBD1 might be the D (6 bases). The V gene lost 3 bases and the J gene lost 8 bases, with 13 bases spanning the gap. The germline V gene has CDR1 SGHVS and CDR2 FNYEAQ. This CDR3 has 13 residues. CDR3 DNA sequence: TGTGCCAGCAGCTTGTCAGGGGCTCAGGGCTACACCTTC. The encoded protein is CASSLSGAQGYTF.

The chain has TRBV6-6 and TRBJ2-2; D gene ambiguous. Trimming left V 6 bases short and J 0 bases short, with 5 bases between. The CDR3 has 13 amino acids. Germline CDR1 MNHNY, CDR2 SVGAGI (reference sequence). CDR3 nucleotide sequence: TGTGCCAGCAGAGACTCGAACACCGGGGAGCTGTTTTTT. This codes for CASRDSNTGELFF.

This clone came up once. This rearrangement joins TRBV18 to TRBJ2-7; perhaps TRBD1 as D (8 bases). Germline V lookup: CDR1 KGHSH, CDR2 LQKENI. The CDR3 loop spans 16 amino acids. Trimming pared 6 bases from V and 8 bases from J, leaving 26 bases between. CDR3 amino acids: CASSSSQGGVDKQQYF. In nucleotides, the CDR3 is TGTGCCAGCTCTTCTTCACAGGGGGGGGTCGATAAGCAGCAGTACTTC.

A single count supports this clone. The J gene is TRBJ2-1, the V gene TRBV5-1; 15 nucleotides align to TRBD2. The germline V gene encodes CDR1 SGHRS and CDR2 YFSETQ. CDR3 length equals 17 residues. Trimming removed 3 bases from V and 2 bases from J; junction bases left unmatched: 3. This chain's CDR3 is CASSWGLAGGTYNEQFF. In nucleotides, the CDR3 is TGCGCCAGCAGCTGGGGACTAGCGGGGGGTACCTACAATGAGCAGTTCTTC.

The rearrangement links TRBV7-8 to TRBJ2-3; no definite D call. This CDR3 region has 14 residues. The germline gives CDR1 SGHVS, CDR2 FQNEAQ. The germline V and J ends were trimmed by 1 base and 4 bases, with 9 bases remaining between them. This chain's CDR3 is CASSLGAGSDTQYF. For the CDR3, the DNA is TGTGCCAGCAGCTTAGGGGCAGGATCAGATACGCAGTATTTT. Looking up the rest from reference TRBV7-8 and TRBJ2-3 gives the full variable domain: GAGVSQSPRYKVAKRGQDVALRCDPISGHVSLFWYQQALGQGPEFLTYFQNEAQLDKSGLPSDRFFAERPEGSVSTLKIQRTQQEDSAVYLCASSLGAGSDTQYFGPGTRLTVL.

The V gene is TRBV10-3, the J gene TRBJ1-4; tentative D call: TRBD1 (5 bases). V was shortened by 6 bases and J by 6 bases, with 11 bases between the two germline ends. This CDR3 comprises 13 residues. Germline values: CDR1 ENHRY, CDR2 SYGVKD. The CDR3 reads CAISSRGDEKLFF. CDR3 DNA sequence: TGTGCCATCAGCTCCCGGGGCGATGAAAAACTGTTTTTT.

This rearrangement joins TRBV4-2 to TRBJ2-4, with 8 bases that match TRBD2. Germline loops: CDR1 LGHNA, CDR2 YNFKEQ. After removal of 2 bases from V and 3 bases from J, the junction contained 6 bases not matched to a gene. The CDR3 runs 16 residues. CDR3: CASSQLAGLGKNIQYF. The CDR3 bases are TGTGCCAGCAGCCAACTAGCGGGTTTGGGCAAAAACATTCAGTACTTC.

The CDR3 DNA reads TGCGCCAGCAGCCCCGACCCCGGGACACGGGAATGGCCCCAGCATTTT. This gives the protein CASSPDPGTREWPQHF. The chain is built from TRBV4-1 and TRBJ1-5; D perhaps matches TRBD1 (6 bases). The CDR3 contains 16 residues. Germline V gives CDR1 MGHRA, CDR2 YSYEKL. The V end was cut by 4 bases, the J end by 9 bases, with 22 bases between.

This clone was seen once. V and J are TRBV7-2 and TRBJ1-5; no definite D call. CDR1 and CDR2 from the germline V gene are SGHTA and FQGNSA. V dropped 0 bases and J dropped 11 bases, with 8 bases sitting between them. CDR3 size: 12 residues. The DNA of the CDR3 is TGTGCCAGCAGCTTAGCTTCCCAGGCCCAGCATTTT. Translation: CASSLASQAQHF.

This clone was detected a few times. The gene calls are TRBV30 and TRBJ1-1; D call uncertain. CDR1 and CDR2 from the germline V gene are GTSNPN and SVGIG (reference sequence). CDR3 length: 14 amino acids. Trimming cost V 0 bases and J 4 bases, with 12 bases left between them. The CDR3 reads CAWSVRVVSTEAFF. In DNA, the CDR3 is TGTGCCTGGAGTGTACGAGTGGTGAGCACTGAAGCTTTCTTT.

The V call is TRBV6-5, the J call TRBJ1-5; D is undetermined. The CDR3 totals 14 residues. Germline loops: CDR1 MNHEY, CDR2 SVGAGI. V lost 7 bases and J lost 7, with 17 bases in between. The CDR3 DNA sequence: TGTGCCAGCAACTTACCGGGCAGCCGCCAGCCCCAGCATTTT. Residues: CASNLPGSRQPQHF.

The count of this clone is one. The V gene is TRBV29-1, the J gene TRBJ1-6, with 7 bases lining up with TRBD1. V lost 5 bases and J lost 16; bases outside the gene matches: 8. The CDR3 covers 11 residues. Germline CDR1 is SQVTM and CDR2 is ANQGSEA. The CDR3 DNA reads TGCAGCGTTTCAGCCGGGGGACAGCTCCACTTT. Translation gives CSVSAGGQLHF. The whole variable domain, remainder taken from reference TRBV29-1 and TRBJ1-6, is SAVISQKPSRDICQRGTSLTIQCQVDSQVTMMFWYRQQPGQSLTLIATANQGSEATYESGFVIDKFPISRPNLTFSTLTVSNMSPEDSSIYLCSVSAGGQLHFGNGTRLTVT.

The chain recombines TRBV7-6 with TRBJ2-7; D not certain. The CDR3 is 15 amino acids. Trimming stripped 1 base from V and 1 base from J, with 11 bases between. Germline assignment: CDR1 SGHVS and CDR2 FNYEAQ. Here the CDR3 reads CASSLGSGISYEQYF. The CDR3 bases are TGTGCCAGCAGCTTAGGCTCAGGTATATCCTACGAGCAGTACTTC.

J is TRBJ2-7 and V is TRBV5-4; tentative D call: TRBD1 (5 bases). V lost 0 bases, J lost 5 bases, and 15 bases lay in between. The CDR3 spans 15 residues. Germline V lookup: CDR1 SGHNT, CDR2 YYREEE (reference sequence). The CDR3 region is CASSLATRTLDEQYF. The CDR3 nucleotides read TGTGCCAGCAGCTTGGCCACCAGGACATTGGACGAGCAGTACTTC.